The present T cell receptor beta chain was sequenced within a study of cytomegalovirus exposure and HLA in healthy donors (dated by TCRdb to 2015 to 2018). Describing the broader study: An earlier analysis of some 600 of the donors reported about 300 Gb of sequence data and around 120 million unique TCR beta sequences obtained from approximately 180 million T cells. An early release that covered several hundred HLA-typed donors contained around 300 gigabases of sequencing data and 85 million to 100 million unique TCR sequences. The genetic ancestry cluster associated with self-reported Caucasian donors included 81% of the roughly 400 genotyped donors. The study aimed to test whether signatures of past pathogen exposure could be identified by cataloging public T cell receptors. The T cell repertoires of about 700 subjects were profiled by immunosequencing and related to cytomegalovirus serostatus. Besides the first cohort of about 730 subjects, a separate validation cohort made up of 120 different subjects was used. To predict cytomegalovirus infection status, the study brought together high-throughput TCR immunosequencing, statistical association of individual TCRs with disease status, and machine learning. A later analysis re-examined previously published TCR beta repertoires from more than 550 donors and added high-resolution HLA genotyping to investigate patterns of TCR occurrence. Rather than using new phenotypic data, the later analysis identified candidate immune exposures from TCR beta sequences and from how often those sequences occurred across donors. To decide whether each TCR beta V gene segment behaved as functional or pseudogenic, an earlier analysis of several hundred of the donors relied on high-throughput TCR beta sequencing. Alongside the repertoire data, information on donor age, sex, ethnicity and CMV serostatus was compiled. A later genetic analysis took genome-wide SNP genotypes for about three fifths of the 666 donors and used that subset as a discovery cohort. Every repertoire in the discovery cohort had been generated on one and the same sequencing platform. Both class I and class II loci were covered by HLA typing, at four-digit resolution. Typing coverage varied by locus: roughly 620-640 donors for A, B, C, DRB1 and DQB1; around 560 for DQA1; about 590 for DPA1; more than 450 for DPB1. Because of strong linkage in the cohort, roughly five DR-DQ haplotypes were treated as single units for association and clustering. On average, over 200,000 unique TCR beta nucleotide sequences were sequenced per donor among a few hundred genotyped donors of the cohort, with roughly 18% of those sequences being non-productive. The research as a whole found: An earlier analysis of roughly 570 of the donors showed that most TCR beta V segments appeared in productive rearrangements either about 87% or about 30% of the time, which broadly matched IMGT annotations. The study listed approximately 150 TCR beta chains as associated with cytomegalovirus. Some IMGT-functional V segments, including TRBV6-2 and TRBV6-3, could not be distinguished by the 87-base-pair reads and were therefore excluded. A further reported finding was that TCR beta sequences accurately predicted the HLA-A and HLA-B alleles for most subjects in the first cohort. Most TCR sequences were seen in very few donors, while some public TCRs were found in many individuals. The only immune exposure information available for the cohort was CMV serostatus. Because HLA typing was missing for some donors at each locus, association tests included only the typed subset. Sequencing depth was assumed to be roughly uniform across donors in the presence/absence analyses, though that assumption may not hold. In a later analysis, the rate of TCR association differed among HLA loci, with DRB1 alleles having the most associated TCRs and HLA-C alleles having the fewest. Specific HLA alleles were associated with 15,000 to 20,000 TCR beta sequences at a false discovery rate of 0.05 in a later analysis. Most CMV-associated TCR beta chains appeared to be HLA-restricted in a later analysis, and the HLA associations seemed to be driven largely by CMV exposure. In this cohort, only TCR beta chains were sequenced, and detectable features were limited by the absence of alpha or paired-chain data. Compared with equally common non-associated chains, HLA-associated TCR beta chains in a later analysis were more clonally expanded and had lower generation probabilities. It was suggested by the authors that the approach could potentially be generalized to other disease states and immunological phenotypes. Assigning TCR associations to individual alleles was difficult when HLA alleles, especially DR and DQ, strongly co-occurred. In a later analysis, several top co-occurrence clusters were reported to appear linked to parvovirus B19, influenza, CMV and Epstein-Barr virus. Linkage disequilibrium might explain the correlated functional status among segregating V segments, but an unknown experimental factor could not be ruled out. V-gene and J-gene trimming of TCR beta chains was associated with a missense DCLRE1C variant in a later genetic analysis, and the association was replicated in an independent cohort. Because counts were too low, some 16 rarely observed V segments, including chromosome 9 orphons, were excluded from the earlier analysis of fewer than 650 of the donors. A cluster of highly shared sequence variants was judged likely to represent a technical artifact of the sequencing pipeline. Compared with the 666-donor mean, donors in an Asian-associated ancestry cluster had fewer N-insertions in productive TCRs, according to a later genetic analysis. Three of the identified cytomegalovirus-associated TCR beta chains were confirmed in vitro to be specific for cytomegalovirus antigens. In both the original and validation cohorts, the classifier was reported to diagnose cytomegalovirus status with high specificity and sensitivity.

Inclusive of the bounding cysteine and phenylalanine, the CDR3 is 14 residues long. Only CDR3 DNA is held: 42 bases, read in frame from base 1. As encoded in the germline V gene, CDR1 is ENHRY while CDR2 is SYGVKD. The trim is 4 bases for V and 7 bases for J, with a gap of 15 bases between the germline ends. The library was made by the immunoSEQ multiplex PCR assay. For the multiplex PCR, a mixture combining 60 forward primers for TCR Vbeta segments and 13 reverse primers for TCR Jbeta segments was used. The CDR3 region of rearranged TCR beta genes was amplified from genomic DNA with a multiplex PCR assay. The amplified TCR beta libraries were sequenced on the Illumina HiSeq System as 87-base-pair reads. Per the authors' processing: A later analysis tallied 75 million to 95 million unique TCR beta chains across the 666 repertoires, and around 10 million of those chains were shared by two or more donors. To remove PCR and sequencing errors, raw reads were error-corrected and collapsed into unique sequences using a nearest-neighbor algorithm that merged closely related sequences. CDR3 sequences were aligned to IMGT reference sequences to assign V, D and J gene segments. For a sequence to be retained, a match of at least six nucleotides to both a V gene segment and a J gene segment was required. A rearrangement was called productive if the CDR3 had no stop codons and remained in frame with V and J, and every other rearrangement was called non-productive. Following IMGT convention, CDR3 was defined as the stretch from the second conserved V-encoded cysteine to the conserved J-encoded phenylalanine. Sequences without an unambiguous match to a single V gene segment were excluded from the earlier analysis of over 500 of the donors. An earlier analysis of several hundred of the donors called V segments functional above 56.7% productive rearrangements and segregating when the between-donor standard deviation exceeded 5%. A statistical classification framework was built for diagnosing cytomegalovirus status from the catalog of TCR beta chain sequences. In a later analysis, TCR nucleotide sequences were compared against IMGT/GENE-DB human TR gene sequences so that V and J genes could be assigned. The TCRdist pipeline was used in a later analysis to assign CDR3 sequences and most-parsimonious VDJ recombination scenarios. A later analysis defined each TCR beta chain by its CDR3 amino acid sequence plus V-gene family, and excluded reads lacking a unique V-gene family. In a later analysis, 500 to 700 highly shared, low-generation-probability nucleotide sequences were removed to address suspected cross-contamination and a sequencing artifact. A later analysis calculated a clonal expansion index for each public chain from normalized within-repertoire ranks of inferred template counts. Generation probabilities in a later analysis came from a VDJ recombination model fitted to out-of-frame rearrangements, and those results were checked against IGoR. Hypergeometric tests were used in a later analysis to score TCR-TCR, TCR-HLA and TCR-CMV co-occurrence, with a repertoire-size bias correction applied to the TCR pairs. In a later analysis, false discovery rates were estimated by permuting HLA or CMV assignments 20 times. In a later analysis, co-occurring TCRs were grouped using DBSCAN, with TCRdist sequence similarity added in when clustering inside HLA-allele-positive subsets. Co-occurrence clustering excluded repertoires with fewer than 30,000 or more than 120,000 public chains, plus five with anomalous nucleotide sharing. This immuneACCESS table, as held by TCRdb, lists in-frame sequences with V and J called but not all clones. Of the missing ones, under half trace to an unresolved V gene in checked studies; the others have no known cause. V and J calls and clone size come straight from that table; D and trimming were deduced from the DNA. The table for this sample lists around 120,000 clones; around 81% of them were counted only once. Together, the top ten hold about 0.7% of the sample.

The cohort was made up of 666 healthy bone marrow donors. At the time of sampling, every cohort member was nominally healthy, though immune exposures that went unrecorded were likely present. The donor was CMV seronegative and was included in the group of a few hundred seronegative cohort members. A peripheral blood sample was collected from each donor, and TCR beta sequencing was performed on peripheral blood mononuclear cells. The Qiagen DNeasy Blood Extraction Kit was used to extract genomic DNA from the blood cell samples. With respect to this clone: Its antigen has not been determined. No base qualities exist here, and no much larger clone lies one base off it.

The V gene is TRBV10-3 and the J gene is TRBJ2-3, with TRBD2 tentatively as D gene (5 bases match). What was sequenced was PBMCs. This clonotype was sampled from a man between 18 and 35 years old in good health and CMV-seronegative. The nucleotides read TGTGCCATCAGTGCTATTCTTAGCGCTTATACGCAGTATTTT. The translation is CAISAILSAYTQYF.